A selection of T cell receptor beta chains follows, all from one sample in a study of T-cell memory formation after mild COVID-19. One entry per CDR3 protein, called by TCRdb with MiXCR from the 5' RACE reads. The data show 100,000 to 150,000 distinct CDR3 sequences, about 6.5% seen once. The sample consisted of PBMCs or a T cell subset sorted from them (not recorded which). These TCRs come from an adult woman who had mild COVID-19 (a few samples of this study predate the infection). Cell type and time point are not known. The CDR3 runs from the conserved cysteine through the conserved F or W. A D gene is named only where the DNA matches it firmly. Part of the rows lack a size; the others show once, few, many or a class for expanded clones.

clone_size d_call j_call v_call cdr3_aa cdr3_nt
many NA TRBJ2-7 TRBV12-3/TRBV12-4 CASTLSGTYEQYF TGTGCCAGCACTCTCTCCGGGACCTACGAGCAGTACTTC
few NA TRBJ1-2 TRBV7-2 CASSPGQGVLSGYTF TGTGCCAGCAGCCCAGGGCAGGGCGTGTTAAGTGGCTACACCTTC
few NA TRBJ2-7 TRBV25-1 CASSELTVGEQYF TGTGCCAGCAGTGAATTGACGGTTGGCGAGCAGTACTTC
NA NA TRBJ1-1 TRBV5-4 CASSSYRVDTEAFF TGTGCCAGCAGCTCTTACAGGGTTGACACTGAAGCTTTCTTT
few NA TRBJ2-7 TRBV28 CASSIPPGHLYEQYF TGTGCCAGCAGTATACCGCCAGGTCACCTTTACGAGCAGTACTTC
many NA TRBJ2-1 TRBV11-2 CASSLDGRSYNEQFF TGTGCCAGCAGCTTAGACGGTCGCTCCTACAATGAGCAGTTCTTC
many TRBD1 TRBJ2-1 TRBV5-6 CASSSIQGASYNEQFF TGTGCCAGCAGCTCGATACAGGGGGCATCCTACAATGAGCAGTTCTTC
NA NA TRBJ2-7 TRBV12-3/TRBV12-4 CASSRHYSYEQYF TGTGCCAGCAGTCGTCACTACTCCTACGAGCAGTACTTC
many NA TRBJ2-1 TRBV29-1 CSVFPTGYNEQFF TGCAGCGTGTTCCCGACGGGATACAATGAGCAGTTCTTC
many NA TRBJ1-1 TRBV29-1 CSGNSGTEAFF TGCAGCGGCAATTCTGGCACTGAAGCTTTCTTT
NA NA TRBJ1-1 TRBV7-9 CASLPAQGSGAFF TGTGCCAGCCTCCCAGCACAGGGCTCGGGAGCTTTCTTT
many NA TRBJ2-1 TRBV5-1 CASSPAINEQFF TGCGCCAGCAGCCCGGCCATCAATGAGCAGTTCTTC
NA NA TRBJ1-2 TRBV9 CASSNPDIYGYTF TGTGCCAGCAGCAATCCGGACATCTATGGCTACACCTTC
many NA TRBJ2-5 TRBV20-1 CSARSPGPEEAQYF TGCAGTGCTAGGTCTCCGGGACCAGAAGAGGCCCAGTACTTC
NA TRBD1 TRBJ2-2 TRBV3-1 CASSPGQGHTGELFF TGTGCCAGCTCCCCTGGACAGGGGCACACCGGGGAGCTGTTTTTT
NA TRBD1 TRBJ2-6 TRBV6-2/TRBV6-3 CASSKMDRAGANVLTF TGTGCCAGCAGCAAAATGGACAGGGCCGGGGCCAACGTCCTGACTTTC
few NA TRBJ2-5 TRBV4-1 CASSQPQSGETQYF TGCGCCAGCAGCCAACCTCAGTCAGGGGAGACCCAGTACTTC
few NA TRBJ1-1 TRBV4-3 CASSQDTVDTEAFF TGCGCCAGCAGCCAAGATACAGTTGACACTGAAGCTTTCTTT
NA TRBD1 TRBJ2-1 TRBV20-1 CSASPMGTGNNEQFF TGCAGTGCTAGCCCTATGGGGACAGGGAACAATGAGCAGTTCTTC
few NA TRBJ1-3 TRBV3-1 CASSLKGSGNTIYF TGTGCCAGCAGCCTTAAGGGTTCTGGAAACACCATATATTTT
many TRBD1 TRBJ2-4 TRBV20-1 CSARRTGALGNIQYF TGCAGTGCCAGAAGGACAGGGGCCTTGGGAAACATTCAGTACTTC
many TRBD2 TRBJ2-7 TRBV12-3/TRBV12-4 CASSFTGGSYEQYF TGTGCCAGCAGCTTTACGGGCGGGAGCTACGAGCAGTACTTC
many NA TRBJ2-1 TRBV5-1 CASSLRVSGTYNEQFF TGCGCCAGCAGCTTGCGGGTTAGTGGGACCTACAATGAGCAGTTCTTC
few NA TRBJ2-7 TRBV20-1 CSARKYEQYF TGCAGTGCTAGGAAATACGAGCAGTACTTC
NA NA TRBJ2-3 TRBV15 CATSRDGDRTDTQYF TGTGCCACCAGCAGAGACGGGGACCGCACAGATACGCAGTATTTT
many NA TRBJ2-7 TRBV12-3/TRBV12-4 CASSLRDFGDYEQYF TGTGCCAGCAGTTTACGTGATTTCGGGGACTACGAGCAGTACTTC
many NA TRBJ2-3 TRBV20-1 CSARHLNTDTQYF TGCAGTGCTAGACACCTTAACACAGATACGCAGTATTTT
few TRBD2 TRBJ2-1 TRBV12-5 CASGLPPTSGRGGQFF TGTGCTAGTGGTTTGCCTCCGACTAGCGGGAGAGGGGGGCAGTTCTTC
NA NA TRBJ2-2 TRBV20-1 CSARLRGTNTGELFF TGCAGTGCTAGACTACGGGGGACGAACACCGGGGAGCTGTTTTTT
NA TRBD2 TRBJ2-1 TRBV4-3 CASSQDVALAGGRNEQFF TGCGCCAGCAGCCAAGATGTAGCGCTAGCGGGAGGTCGTAATGAGCAGTTCTTC
NA NA TRBJ2-3 TRBV7-9 CASSLIETDTQYF TGTGCCAGCAGCTTAATTGAGACAGATACGCAGTATTTT
few NA TRBJ2-1 TRBV3-1 CASRSLGREQFF TGTGCCAGCAGATCCCTAGGGCGTGAGCAGTTCTTC
many TRBD1 TRBJ1-4 TRBV20-1 CSASGTDEKLFF TGCAGTGCCTCCGGGACAGATGAAAAACTGTTTTTT
many NA TRBJ1-6 TRBV6-5 CASSLTSGRDSPLHF TGTGCCAGCAGTTTAACTTCCGGACGGGATTCACCCCTCCACTTT
many TRBD2 TRBJ2-1 TRBV5-1 CASSFGGSHNEQFF TGCGCCAGCAGCTTTGGCGGGAGCCACAATGAGCAGTTCTTC
many TRBD2 TRBJ2-1 TRBV18 CASSPPAGGGIYNEQFF TGTGCCAGCTCACCACCGGCGGGGGGGGGAATTTACAATGAGCAGTTCTTC
few TRBD1 TRBJ1-1 TRBV7-9 CASSLQQGDTEAFF TGTGCCAGCAGCTTACAACAGGGGGACACTGAAGCTTTCTTT
many TRBD2 TRBJ2-1 TRBV5-5 CASRRTSDNEQFF TGTGCCAGCAGGAGGACTAGCGACAATGAGCAGTTCTTC
few NA TRBJ2-1 TRBV7-2 CASSPSIGVEQFF TGTGCCAGCAGCCCCAGCATCGGGGTCGAGCAGTTCTTC
NA TRBD2 TRBJ2-5 TRBV25-1 CATARGGPGETQYF TGTGCCACAGCGCGGGGGGGGCCGGGGGAGACCCAGTACTTC